This record concerns one T cell receptor beta chain sequence. Its target is unknown. Use of 60 Vbeta and 13 Jbeta primers characterized the PCR. Authors' analysis steps: Later work found around 85 million unique TCR beta chains, with 9.5 million to 11 million shared. Libraries were prepared by immunoSEQ multiplex PCR; TCRdb keeps only in-frame clonotypes and omits some of them. The DNA gave D and trimming, while V, J and clone size come from that table. The sample consists of some 130,000 clones, more than 70% of them appearing once. This entry comes from a study of cytomegalovirus exposure and HLA in healthy donors. Overall study findings and caveats: Reports credit the classifier with highly specific, highly sensitive diagnosis of cytomegalovirus status. Judged likely to be a sequencing artifact was a cluster of highly shared sequence variants.

The J segment lost 1 base and the V segment lost 1 base, leaving 1 base of the junction unmatched. This CDR3 region has 14 residues. Germline V gene data show CDR1 as SGHRS and CDR2 as YFSETQ. Healthy individuals who donated bone marrow served as the donors. This chain links TRBV5-1 with TRBJ2-7, with 8 bases aligning to TRBD1. The receptor comes from a middle-aged man in good health and CMV-seronegative. Sequencing was carried out using PBMCs. The CDR3 bases are TGCGCCAGCAGCTTGTGGACAGGGTCCTACGAGCAGTACTTC. Translating gives CASSLWTGSYEQYF.